This T cell receptor (beta chain) stems from a study of metastatic and nonmetastatic thyroid tumors. Germline CDR1 and CDR2: LNHNV and YYDKDF (reference sequence). The germline V and J ends were trimmed by 1 base and 8 bases, with 14 bases remaining between them. The CDR3 runs to 15 residues. General study points: Benign nodules reportedly had significantly lower TCR beta diversity than malignant thyroid tumors in blood and tumor.

In the authors' workflow: Using the CDR3 differences seen across clinicopathological groups, the authors built a distant-metastasis classifier for papillary thyroid cancer, which was meant to discriminate distant-metastatic patients. TCRdb ran MiXCR on the PCR reads. TCRdb, not the original authors, processed these V and J calls. Counted here are about 85,000 clones, approximately 9% occurring once; the ten biggest clones make up 8.8%. Among the patients, none had received any treatment before thyroid surgery. This clone has a count of ten or more. Its antigen is currently unknown. This clonotype was sampled from a female donor with papillary thyroid cancer or a benign thyroid nodule (not recorded which). Some clones in this sample may be carry-over from other donors' samples. Material for sequencing was blood. The chain combines TRBV15 with TRBJ1-4; tentatively, D is TRBD1 (6 bases). CDR3 nucleotide sequence: TGTGCCACCAGCAGAGGGGCCCCCGGGACAGAAAAACTGTTTTTT. It encodes CATSRGAPGTEKLFF.